The rows below give T cell receptor beta chains drawn from one sample of a study of T-cell memory formation after mild COVID-19. MiXCR, applied by TCRdb to the 5' RACE reads, yields one record per CDR3 protein. The sample lists more than 350,000 distinct CDR3 sequences; roughly 15% were seen once. The source material was PBMCs or a T cell subset sorted from them (not recorded which). The receptors come from a man between 18 and 29 years old who had mild COVID-19 (a few samples of this study predate the infection). Cell type and time point are not known. The CDR3 runs from the conserved cysteine through the conserved F or W. The D gene is left open where the match is weak. Not every row has a clone size; where given, it reads once, few, many or a size class.

>.|few|TRBJ2-2|TRBV7-3
CASSSRGEGNTGELFF
TGTGCCAGCAGCTCTCGGGGCGAGGGGAACACCGGGGAGCTGTTTTTT
>TRBD2|.|TRBJ2-5|TRBV4-2
CASSRQREETQYF
TGTGCCAGCAGCCGTCAGCGGGAGGAGACCCAGTACTTC
>.|.|TRBJ2-1|TRBV7-3
CASSLMAGDYNEQFF
TGTGCCAGCAGCTTGATGGCAGGAGACTACAATGAGCAGTTCTTC
>TRBD2|.|TRBJ2-5|TRBV7-3
CASKRPDRRLAKYQETQYF
TGTGCCAGCAAAAGGCCAGACCGAAGACTAGCGAAGTACCAAGAGACCCAGTACTTC
>.|few|TRBJ1-1|TRBV6-5
CASSPAQHEAFF
TGTGCCAGCAGCCCCGCGCAACATGAAGCTTTCTTT
>.|many|TRBJ2-1|TRBV6-5
CASRAVGYNEQFF
TGTGCCAGCAGGGCGGTGGGGTACAATGAGCAGTTCTTC
>.|few|TRBJ2-6|TRBV7-9
CATLDAPEGANVLTF
TGTGCCACCCTGGACGCCCCGGAAGGGGCCAACGTCCTGACTTTC
>.|.|TRBJ2-5|TRBV7-9
CASSLPADSQETQYF
TGTGCCAGCAGCTTACCTGCGGACAGCCAAGAGACCCAGTACTTC
>TRBD2|few|TRBJ2-2|TRBV13
CASSSSGTSIAGELFF
TGTGCCAGCAGCTCCTCCGGGACTAGCATCGCCGGGGAGCTGTTTTTT
>.|.|TRBJ2-5|TRBV9
CASSVVGAETQYF
TGTGCCAGCAGCGTAGTGGGGGCGGAGACCCAGTACTTC
>.|.|TRBJ2-1|TRBV29-1
CSVRESEQFF
TGCAGCGTGAGGGAGAGTGAGCAGTTCTTC
>TRBD2|many|TRBJ2-1|TRBV4-3
CASSPGGPEPHEQFF
TGCGCCAGCAGCCCGGGGGGACCCGAGCCCCATGAGCAGTTCTTC
>TRBD2|.|TRBJ2-3|TRBV5-1
CASSLGASGATDTQYF
TGCGCCAGCAGCTTGGGGGCTAGCGGGGCGACAGATACGCAGTATTTT
>TRBD1|few|TRBJ2-7|TRBV5-1
CASGTRTGGDEQYF
TGCGCCAGCGGGACTCGGACAGGGGGAGACGAGCAGTACTTC
>.|.|TRBJ2-2|TRBV28
CASSLPPPQANTGELFF
TGTGCCAGCAGTTTGCCCCCTCCCCAGGCGAACACCGGGGAGCTGTTTTTT
>.|few|TRBJ2-1|TRBV7-8
CASRLPGLAGNEQFF
TGTGCCAGCAGATTGCCTGGTCTTGCGGGCAATGAGCAGTTCTTC
>TRBD1|.|TRBJ2-7|TRBV11-2
CASSLRVGGQGTSYEQYF
TGTGCCAGCAGCCTACGAGTAGGGGGACAGGGCACCTCCTACGAGCAGTACTTC
>TRBD1|.|TRBJ2-5|TRBV5-1
CASSWDRKETQYF
TGCGCCAGCAGTTGGGACAGGAAAGAGACCCAGTACTTC
>.|.|TRBJ2-1|TRBV15
CATSTGFNNEQFF
TGTGCCACCAGCACGGGGTTTAACAATGAGCAGTTCTTC
>.|.|TRBJ2-1|TRBV20-1
CSARRWTGSYNEQFF
TGCAGTGCTAGAAGGTGGACGGGCTCCTACAATGAGCAGTTCTTC
>.|few|TRBJ2-5|TRBV7-6
CASSLEVHKPETQYF
TGTGCCAGCAGCTTAGAGGTTCACAAGCCAGAGACCCAGTACTTC
>.|.|TRBJ1-1|TRBV5-1
CASSPRQYTEAFF
TGCGCCAGCAGCCCCCGACAGTACACTGAAGCTTTCTTT
>.|few|TRBJ2-3|TRBV20-1
CSARAVEGADTQYF
TGCAGTGCTAGGGCAGTAGAGGGGGCAGATACGCAGTATTTT
>.|.|TRBJ2-1|TRBV9
CASSVVGVNEQFF
TGTGCCAGCAGCGTAGTTGGGGTCAATGAGCAGTTCTTC
>.|.|TRBJ1-5|TRBV6-1
CASSEGISNQPQHF
TGTGCCAGCAGTGAAGGGATTAGCAATCAGCCCCAGCATTTT
>TRBD1|many|TRBJ2-7|TRBV12-3/TRBV12-4
CASSLEGGQGYEQYF
TGTGCCAGCAGTTTAGAGGGGGGACAGGGCTACGAGCAGTACTTC
>.|few|TRBJ1-5|TRBV12-3/TRBV12-4
CASSLQYNQPQHF
TGTGCCAGCAGTTTACAGTATAATCAGCCCCAGCATTTT
>.|.|TRBJ1-1|TRBV4-2
CARSQDRYTPNTEAFF
TGTGCCAGAAGCCAAGATCGCTACACGCCGAACACTGAAGCTTTCTTT
>TRBD2|few|TRBJ2-3|TRBV11-2
CASRQGLAELDTQYF
TGTGCCAGCAGGCAGGGACTAGCGGAGCTAGATACGCAGTATTTT
>.|.|TRBJ2-1|TRBV7-9
CASSDSLDEQFF
TGTGCCAGCAGTGACAGTTTGGATGAGCAGTTCTTC
>.|.|TRBJ2-1|TRBV10-3
CAISDKADLQNEQFF
TGTGCCATCAGTGACAAAGCGGATTTACAGAATGAGCAGTTCTTC
>.|few|TRBJ1-5|TRBV12-3/TRBV12-4
CATSPGQRRSQPQHF
TGTGCCACCTCACCGGGACAAAGAAGAAGTCAGCCCCAGCATTTT
>.|.|TRBJ2-3|TRBV12-3/TRBV12-4
CASSTVDTQYF
TGTGCCAGCAGTACGGTGGATACGCAGTATTTT
>TRBD2|many|TRBJ2-2|TRBV25-1
CASSFSGGAPGELFF
TGTGCCAGCAGTTTTAGCGGGGGGGCGCCCGGGGAGCTGTTTTTT
>.|once|TRBJ2-7|TRBV30
CAWSPGAYEQYF
TGTGCCTGGAGTCCGGGGGCGTACGAGCAGTACTTC
>.|many|TRBJ1-5|TRBV12-3/TRBV12-4
CASSLFAGVGQPQHF
TGTGCCAGCAGTTTGTTTGCGGGGGTTGGTCAGCCCCAGCATTTT
>.|many|TRBJ2-2|TRBV4-3
CASSQEYGGELFF
TGCGCCAGCAGCCAAGAGTATGGCGGGGAGCTGTTTTTT
>.|few|TRBJ2-3|TRBV24-1
CATIQSDTQYF
TGTGCCACCATACAGTCAGATACGCAGTATTTT
>TRBD2|few|TRBJ2-1|TRBV7-6
CASSLASWAGVSYNEQFF
TGTGCCAGCAGCTTAGCCTCTTGGGCGGGGGTTTCGTACAATGAGCAGTTCTTC
>TRBD2|.|TRBJ2-5|TRBV9
CASSLKHASGGFQETQYF
TGTGCCAGCAGCCTCAAACACGCTAGCGGGGGGTTCCAAGAGACCCAGTACTTC
>.|few|TRBJ2-3|TRBV27
CASSGSGDTQYF
TGTGCCAGTAGCGGATCCGGAGATACGCAGTATTTT
>TRBD2|.|TRBJ2-5|TRBV7-2
CASSLQRGEETQYF
TGTGCCAGCAGCTTACAGCGGGGGGAAGAGACCCAGTACTTC
>TRBD1|few|TRBJ2-7|TRBV11-2
CASSTIPDRGLYEQYF
TGTGCCAGCAGCACCATCCCCGACAGGGGGCTCTACGAGCAGTACTTC
>.|.|TRBJ2-1|TRBV7-9
CASSVPSDPHNEQFF
TGTGCCAGCAGCGTCCCTAGTGACCCACATAATGAGCAGTTCTTC
>.|.|TRBJ1-1|TRBV4-1
CASSQIRAGTEAFF
TGCGCCAGCAGCCAGATCAGGGCTGGGACTGAAGCTTTCTTT
>.|few|TRBJ1-5|TRBV5-1
CASSLTGMPQHF
TGCGCCAGCAGCCTCACAGGGATGCCCCAGCATTTT
>TRBD2|few|TRBJ2-1|TRBV12-3/TRBV12-4
CASRLAGVNEQFF
TGTGCCAGCAGACTAGCGGGGGTTAATGAGCAGTTCTTC
>.|.|TRBJ1-1|TRBV25-1
CASSAGTLLGAFF
TGTGCCAGCAGTGCGGGGACTCTTTTGGGAGCTTTCTTT
>TRBD2|few|TRBJ2-5|TRBV5-1
CASSLPPSGGWETQYF
TGCGCCAGCAGCTTGCCCCCTAGCGGGGGTTGGGAGACCCAGTACTTC